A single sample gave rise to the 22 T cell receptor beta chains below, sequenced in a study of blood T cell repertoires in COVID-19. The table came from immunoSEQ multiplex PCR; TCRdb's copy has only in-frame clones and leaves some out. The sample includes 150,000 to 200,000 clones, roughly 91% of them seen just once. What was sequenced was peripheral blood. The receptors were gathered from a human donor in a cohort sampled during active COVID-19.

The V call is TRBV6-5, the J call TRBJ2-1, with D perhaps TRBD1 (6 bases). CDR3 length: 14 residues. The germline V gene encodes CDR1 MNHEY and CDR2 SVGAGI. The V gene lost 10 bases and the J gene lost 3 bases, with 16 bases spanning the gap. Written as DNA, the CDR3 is TGTGCCACCCAAGAGACAGGATACTACAATGAGCAGTTCTTC. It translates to CATQETGYYNEQFF.

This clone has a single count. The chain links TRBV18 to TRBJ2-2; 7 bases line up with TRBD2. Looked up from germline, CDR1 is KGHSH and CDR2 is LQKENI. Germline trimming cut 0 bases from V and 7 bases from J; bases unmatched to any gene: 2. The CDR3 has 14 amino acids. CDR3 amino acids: CASSPPGGIGELFF. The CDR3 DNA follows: TGTGCCAGCTCACCACCCGGGGGGATCGGGGAGCTGTTTTTT.

CDR3 region: CASSPGQIQETQYF. As DNA, the CDR3 is TGTGCCAGCAGCCCGGGACAGATACAAGAGACCCAGTACTTC. The chain recombines TRBV7-2 with TRBJ2-5; TRBD1 matches 7 bases. Per germline, CDR1 SGHTA and CDR2 FQGNSA. The V and J ends lost 5 bases and 2 bases, in that order; junction bases with no gene match: 5. This CDR3 spans 14 amino acids.

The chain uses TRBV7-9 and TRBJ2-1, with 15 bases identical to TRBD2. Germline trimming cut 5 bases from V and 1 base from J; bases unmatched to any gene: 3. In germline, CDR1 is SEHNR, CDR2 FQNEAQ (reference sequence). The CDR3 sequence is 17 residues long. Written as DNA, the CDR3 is TGTGCCAGCAGCCGGGGACTAGCGGGAGGTTCCTACAATGAGCAGTTCTTC. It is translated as CASSRGLAGGSYNEQFF.

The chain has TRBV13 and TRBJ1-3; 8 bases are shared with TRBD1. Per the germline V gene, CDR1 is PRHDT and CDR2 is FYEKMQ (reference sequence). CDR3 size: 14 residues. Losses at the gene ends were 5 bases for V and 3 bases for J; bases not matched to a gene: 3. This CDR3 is CASSPDRGGNTIYF. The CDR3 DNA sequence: TGTGCCAGCAGCCCAGACAGGGGTGGAAACACCATATATTTT.

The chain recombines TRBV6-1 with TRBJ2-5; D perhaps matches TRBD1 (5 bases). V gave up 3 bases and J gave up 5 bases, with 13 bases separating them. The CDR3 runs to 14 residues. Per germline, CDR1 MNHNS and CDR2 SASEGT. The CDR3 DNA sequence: TGTGCCAGCAGTGACACAGGTGCCGGGGAGACCCAGTACTTC. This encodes CASSDTGAGETQYF.

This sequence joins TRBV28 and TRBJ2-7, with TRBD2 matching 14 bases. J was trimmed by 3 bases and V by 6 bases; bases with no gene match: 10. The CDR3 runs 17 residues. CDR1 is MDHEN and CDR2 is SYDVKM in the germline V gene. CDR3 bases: TGTGCCAGCAGCCCCCTTGGGACTAGCGGGGGCAACTACGAGCAGTACTTC. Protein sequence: CASSPLGTSGGNYEQYF.

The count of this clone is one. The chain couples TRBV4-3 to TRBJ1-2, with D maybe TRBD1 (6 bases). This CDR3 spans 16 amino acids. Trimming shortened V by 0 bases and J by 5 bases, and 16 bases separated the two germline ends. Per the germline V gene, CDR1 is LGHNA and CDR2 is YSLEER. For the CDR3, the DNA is TGCGCCAGCAGCCAAGATTGGGCAGGGGCCGGGTATGGCTACACCTTC. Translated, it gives CASSQDWAGAGYGYTF.

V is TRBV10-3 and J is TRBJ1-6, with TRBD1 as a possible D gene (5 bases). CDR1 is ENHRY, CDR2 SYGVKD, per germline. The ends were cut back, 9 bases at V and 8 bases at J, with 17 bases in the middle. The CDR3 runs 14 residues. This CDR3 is CAMSPGLRDSPLHF. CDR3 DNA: TGTGCCATGTCCCCAGGGCTTAGGGATTCACCCCTCCACTTT.

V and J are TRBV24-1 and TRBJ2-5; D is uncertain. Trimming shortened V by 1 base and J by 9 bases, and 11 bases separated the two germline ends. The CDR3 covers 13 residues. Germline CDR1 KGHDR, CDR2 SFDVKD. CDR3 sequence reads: CATSDLWSVAQYF. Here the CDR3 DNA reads TGTGCCACCAGTGATTTATGGTCGGTAGCCCAGTACTTC.

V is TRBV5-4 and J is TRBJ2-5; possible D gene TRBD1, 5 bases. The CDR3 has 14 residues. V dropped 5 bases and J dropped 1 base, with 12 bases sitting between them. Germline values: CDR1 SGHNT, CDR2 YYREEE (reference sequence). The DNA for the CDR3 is TGTGCCAGCAGGATAATGGGGCCCCAAGAGACCCAGTACTTC. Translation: CASRIMGPQETQYF.

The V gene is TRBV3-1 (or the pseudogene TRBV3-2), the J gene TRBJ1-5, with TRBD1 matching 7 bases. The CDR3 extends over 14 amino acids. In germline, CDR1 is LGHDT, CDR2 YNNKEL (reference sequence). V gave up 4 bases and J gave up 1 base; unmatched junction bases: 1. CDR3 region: CASSLGQSNQPQHF. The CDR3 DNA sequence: TGTGCCAGCAGCCTGGGACAGAGCAATCAGCCCCAGCATTTT.

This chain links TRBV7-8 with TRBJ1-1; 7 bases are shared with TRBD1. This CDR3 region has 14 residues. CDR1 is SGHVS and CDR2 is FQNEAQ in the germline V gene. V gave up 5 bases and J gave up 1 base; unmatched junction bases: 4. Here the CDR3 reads CASSRDSQNTEAFF. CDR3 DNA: TGTGCCAGCAGCAGGGACAGCCAGAACACTGAAGCTTTCTTT.

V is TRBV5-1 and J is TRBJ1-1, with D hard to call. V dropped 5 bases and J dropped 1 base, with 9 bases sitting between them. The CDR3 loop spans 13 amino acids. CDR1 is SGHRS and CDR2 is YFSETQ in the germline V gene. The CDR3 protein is CASSSPANTEAFF. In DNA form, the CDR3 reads TGCGCCAGCAGTAGCCCAGCGAACACTGAAGCTTTCTTT.

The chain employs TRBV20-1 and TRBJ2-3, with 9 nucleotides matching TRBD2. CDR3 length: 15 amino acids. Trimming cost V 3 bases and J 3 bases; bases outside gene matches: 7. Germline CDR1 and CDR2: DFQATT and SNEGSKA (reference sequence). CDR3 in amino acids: CSASAPGLATDTQYF. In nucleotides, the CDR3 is TGCAGTGCTAGTGCACCGGGACTAGCTACAGATACGCAGTATTTT.

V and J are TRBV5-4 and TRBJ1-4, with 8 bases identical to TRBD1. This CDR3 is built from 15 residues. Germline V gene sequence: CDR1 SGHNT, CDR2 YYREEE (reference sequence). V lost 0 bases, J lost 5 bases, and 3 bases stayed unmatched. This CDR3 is CASSLGDRPNEKLFF. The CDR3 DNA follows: TGTGCCAGCAGCTTGGGGGACAGGCCCAATGAAAAACTGTTTTTT.

CDR3 sequence (DNA): TGTGCCAGCAGCTCTGCTATTACCGGGACTGGGGCCAACGTCCTGACTTTC. Translating it yields CASSSAITGTGANVLTF. The rearrangement uses TRBV5-4 and TRBJ2-6; maybe TRBD2 (5 bases). Trimming cost V 3 bases and J 2 bases, with 15 bases left between them. This CDR3 has 17 amino acids. Germline CDR1 reads SGHNT; CDR2 reads YYREEE (reference sequence).

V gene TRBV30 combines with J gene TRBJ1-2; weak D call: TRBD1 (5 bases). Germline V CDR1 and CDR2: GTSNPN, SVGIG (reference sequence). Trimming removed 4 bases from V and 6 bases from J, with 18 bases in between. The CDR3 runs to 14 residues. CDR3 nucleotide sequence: TGTGCCTGGAACATACGGGGGAACAAAGATGGCTACACCTTC. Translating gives CAWNIRGNKDGYTF.

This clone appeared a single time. CDR3 bases: TGTGCCAGCAGTCGAACCGGGACTAGCGGGAATTCGCAGTTCTTC. This encodes CASSRTGTSGNSQFF. The V and J genes are TRBV6-2 or TRBV6-3 and TRBJ2-1; 13 bases agree with TRBD2. Germline V gene sequence: CDR1 MNHEY, CDR2 SVGEGT. After removal of 5 bases from V and 12 bases from J, the junction contained 10 bases not matched to a gene. The CDR3 length is 15 residues.

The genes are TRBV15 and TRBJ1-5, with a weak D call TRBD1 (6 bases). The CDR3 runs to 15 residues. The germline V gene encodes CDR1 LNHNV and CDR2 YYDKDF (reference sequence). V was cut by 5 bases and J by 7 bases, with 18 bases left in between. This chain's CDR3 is CATSRIQGFWQPQHF. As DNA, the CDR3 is TGTGCCACCAGCCGAATACAGGGTTTTTGGCAGCCCCAGCATTTT.

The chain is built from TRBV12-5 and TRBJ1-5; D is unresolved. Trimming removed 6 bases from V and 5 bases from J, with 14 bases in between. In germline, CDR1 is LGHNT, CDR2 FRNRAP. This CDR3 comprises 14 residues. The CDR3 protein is CASGPPGWDQPQHF. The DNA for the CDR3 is TGTGCTAGTGGCCCCCCCGGGTGGGATCAGCCCCAGCATTTT. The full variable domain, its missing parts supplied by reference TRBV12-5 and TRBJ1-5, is DARVTQTPRHKVTEMGQEVTMRCQPILGHNTVFWYRQTMMQGLELLAYFRNRAPLDDSGMPKDRFSAEMPDATLATLKIQPSEPRDSAVYFCASGPPGWDQPQHFGDGTRLSIL.

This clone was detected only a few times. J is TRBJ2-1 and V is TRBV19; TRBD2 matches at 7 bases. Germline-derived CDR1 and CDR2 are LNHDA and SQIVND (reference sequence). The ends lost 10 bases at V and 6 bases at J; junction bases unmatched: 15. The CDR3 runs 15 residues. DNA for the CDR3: TGTGCCACCGAAGACGGGAGGTCGAAGAGCAATGAGCAGTTCTTC. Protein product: CATEDGRSKSNEQFF. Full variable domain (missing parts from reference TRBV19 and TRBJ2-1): DGGITQSPKYLFRKEGQNVTLSCEQNLNHDAMYWYRQDPGQGLRLIYYSQIVNDFQKGDIAEGYSVSREKKESFPLTVTSAQKNPTAFYLCATEDGRSKSNEQFFGPGTRLTVL.